Below are 20 T cell receptor beta chains sequenced from a single sample in a study of shared clonotypes between healthy human individuals. Sequenced by immunoSEQ multiplex PCR; TCRdb stores in-frame clones only, minus some. This table holds approximately 720,000 clones, about 78% found once. The sample taken for sequencing was memory CD4+ T cells sorted from blood. Subset defined: CD45RA-negative fraction. These receptors all stem from a young woman in good health.

This clone showed up just once. The chain employs TRBV28 and TRBJ2-3, with D perhaps given as TRBD1 or TRBD2 (5 bases each). Germline V lookup: CDR1 MDHEN, CDR2 SYDVKM. CDR3 size: 14 residues. V was clipped by 5 bases and J by 0 bases, with 9 bases between them. CDR3 region: CASSGTFSTDTQYF. The CDR3 coding sequence is TGTGCCAGCAGTGGGACCTTTAGCACAGATACGCAGTATTTT.

This clone was detected a few times. The V and J genes are TRBV28 and TRBJ2-6, with a possible D match to TRBD2 (5 bases). Germline CDR1 is MDHEN and CDR2 is SYDVKM. This CDR3 spans 16 amino acids. V was trimmed by 6 bases and J by 4 bases, leaving 16 bases between them. CDR3 in amino acids: CASSPGGESGANVLTF. The DNA for the CDR3 is TGTGCCAGCAGCCCAGGTGGGGAGTCGGGGGCCAACGTCCTGACTTTC.

The rearrangement uses TRBV27 and TRBJ1-5, with unresolved D. The CDR3 consists of 15 residues. Germline V gene lookup returns CDR1 MNHEY and CDR2 SMNVEV (reference sequence). V lost 5 bases and J 3 bases, leaving 14 bases between the germline ends. This chain's CDR3 is CASSAYRALNQPQHF. CDR3 nucleotide sequence: TGTGCCAGCAGTGCTTACCGGGCCCTCAATCAGCCCCAGCATTTT.

V and J are TRBV14 and TRBJ2-1; D not certain. Trimming removed 4 bases at V and 8 bases at J, with 18 bases between. This CDR3 is built from 15 residues. Germline lookup yields CDR1 SGHDN and CDR2 FVKESK. The CDR3 region is CASSRWAKNADEQFF. CDR3 nucleotides: TGTGCCAGCAGCCGATGGGCTAAAAACGCCGATGAGCAGTTCTTC.

The chain is built from TRBV20-1 and TRBJ2-1; 8 bases fit TRBD2. Per the germline V gene, CDR1 is DFQATT and CDR2 is SNEGSKA (reference sequence). This CDR3 has 11 amino acids. The CDR3 sequence is CSTSGNNEQFF. The CDR3 DNA reads as TGCAGCACTAGCGGCAACAATGAGCAGTTCTTC.

The chain couples TRBV5-8 to TRBJ1-2; 7 bases are shared with TRBD1. Germline CDR1 is SGHTS and CDR2 is YDEGEE. V was pared by 4 bases and J by 3 bases, with 6 bases of the junction left unmatched. This CDR3 is 14 amino acids long. The CDR3 loop is CASSLTDRDYGYTF. For the CDR3, the DNA is TGTGCCAGCAGCCTCACCGACAGGGACTATGGCTACACCTTC.

This clone has just one count. The chain is built from TRBV4-1 and TRBJ1-1; 8 nucleotides line up with TRBD1. Germline V gene sequence: CDR1 MGHRA, CDR2 YSYEKL. The CDR3 runs 16 residues. V lost 2 bases, J lost 2 bases, and 7 bases stayed unmatched. For the CDR3, the DNA is TGCGCCAGCAGCCAAACTAACAGGGGGGACAACACTGAAGCTTTCTTT. Residues: CASSQTNRGDNTEAFF.

The J gene is TRBJ2-7, the V gene TRBV7-2; 8 bases align to TRBD1. Trimming took 1 base from V and 5 from J; bases not matched to a gene: 4. Germline V CDR1 and CDR2: SGHTA, FQGNSA. The CDR3 spans 14 residues. CDR3 amino acids: CASSLGQGHNEQYF. DNA for the CDR3: TGTGCCAGCAGCTTAGGACAGGGGCATAACGAGCAGTACTTC.

Points on this clone: This may be a read error: a much more frequent sequence differs by one nucleotide. The chain has TRBV2 and TRBJ2-5; 12 positions agree with TRBD1. This CDR3 spans 14 amino acids. V shed 4 bases, J shed 4 bases, and the junction held 1 base outside the gene matches. CDR1 SNHLY and CDR2 FYNNEI come from the germline V gene. CDR3 coding DNA: TGTGCCAGCAGTGGGGACAGGGGGCGAGAGACCCAGTACTTC. This translates into CASSGDRGRETQYF.

The V gene is TRBV6-5, the J gene TRBJ2-2; D uncertain. The CDR3 totals 16 residues. Trimming removed 2 bases from V and 5 bases from J, with 15 bases in between. Germline assignment: CDR1 MNHEY and CDR2 SVGAGI. The CDR3 spells CASSYTPPEVTGELFF. The CDR3 nucleotides are TGTGCCAGCAGTTACACACCCCCCGAGGTTACCGGGGAGCTGTTTTTT.

The V call is TRBV18, the J call TRBJ1-4; 8 bases line up with TRBD1. This CDR3 spans 15 amino acids. The ends lost 3 bases at V and 4 bases at J; junction bases unmatched: 4. Germline CDR1 KGHSH, CDR2 LQKENI. CDR3 in DNA: TGTGCCAGCTCACCCGACAGGGGAATTAATGAAAAACTGTTTTTT. It specifies CASSPDRGINEKLFF. The full variable domain, its missing parts supplied by reference TRBV18 and TRBJ1-4, is NAGVMQNPRHLVRRRGQEARLRCSPMKGHSHVYWYRQLPEEGLKFMVYLQKENIIDESGMPKERFSAEFPKEGPSILRIQQVVRGDSAAYFCASSPDRGINEKLFFGSGTQLSVL.

The chain recombines TRBV19 with TRBJ2-1, with TRBD1 matching over 11 bases. The germline gives CDR1 LNHDA, CDR2 SQIVND (reference sequence). This CDR3 is 17 amino acids long. The junction had 5 bases not matched to a gene; V was cut back by 0 bases and J by 4 bases. The DNA of the CDR3 is TGTGCCAGTAGTATAGATATGGGGACAGGGGGTTACAATGAGCAGTTCTTC. Translation gives CASSIDMGTGGYNEQFF.

This clone was found a few times. The rearrangement joins TRBV27 to TRBJ2-2, with 14 bases identical to TRBD2. Germline assignment: CDR1 MNHEY and CDR2 SMNVEV (reference sequence). The trim removed 4 bases at V and 3 bases at J, leaving 4 bases unmatched. CDR3 length equals 17 residues. The DNA for the CDR3 is TGTGCCAGCAGTTCGGGACTAGCGGGAGTATACACCGGGGAGCTGTTTTTT. This codes for CASSSGLAGVYTGELFF.

This clone was counted only a few times. The V call is TRBV28, the J call TRBJ2-5; no clear D. The CDR3 length is 14 residues. Germline V CDR1 and CDR2: MDHEN, SYDVKM. V shed 6 bases and J shed 5 bases, with 16 bases lying between them. CDR3 DNA: TGTGCCAGCAGACCGACGAATCGGGTGGAGACCCAGTACTTC. Amino acids: CASRPTNRVETQYF. Using reference TRBV28 and TRBJ2-5 for the parts outside the CDR3, the full variable domain is DVKVTQSSRYLVKRTGEKVFLECVQDMDHENMFWYRQDPGLGLRLIYFSYDVKMKEKGDIPEGYSVSREKKERFSLILESASTNQTSMYLCASRPTNRVETQYFGPGTRLLVL.

The rearrangement links TRBV5-6 to TRBJ2-5, with TRBD1 matching over 10 bases. CDR3 length: 15 residues. Trimming removed 4 bases from V and 3 bases from J; junction bases left unmatched: 6. Looked up from germline, CDR1 is SGHDT and CDR2 is YYEEEE. The CDR3: CASSQTGGGEETQYF. CDR3 DNA: TGTGCCAGCAGCCAGACAGGGGGCGGAGAAGAGACCCAGTACTTC.

The V and J genes are TRBV30 and TRBJ1-1; D is unresolved. This CDR3 has 12 amino acids. Looked up from germline, CDR1 is GTSNPN and CDR2 is SVGIG (reference sequence). The V gene lost 7 bases and the J gene lost 3 bases, with 12 bases spanning the gap. CDR3 amino acids: CAFRPDHTEAFF. CDR3 nucleotides: TGTGCCTTCCGACCGGACCACACTGAAGCTTTCTTT.

J is TRBJ2-7 and V is TRBV14; TRBD1 matches at 7 bases. This CDR3 has 14 residues. V lost 2 bases and J lost 2; bases outside the gene matches: 3. Germline V CDR1 and CDR2: SGHDN, FVKESK. CDR3 amino acids: CASSQSTGTYEQYF. CDR3 coding DNA: TGTGCCAGCAGCCAATCGACAGGGACCTACGAGCAGTACTTC.

The chain recombines TRBV27 with TRBJ2-5, with TRBD2 matching 10 bases. The CDR3 contains 14 residues. V lost 5 bases to trimming and J lost 5 bases; unmatched junction nucleotides: 5. CDR1 is MNHEY, CDR2 SMNVEV, per germline (reference sequence). As DNA, the CDR3 is TGTGCCAGCAGTCTGCTAGCGGGAGTGGAGACCCAGTACTTC. Translation gives CASSLLAGVETQYF.

J is TRBJ2-7 and V is TRBV2, with TRBD1 matching over 9 bases. Germline CDR1 and CDR2: SNHLY and FYNNEI. V was pared by 4 bases and J by 6 bases, with 4 bases of the junction left unmatched. The CDR3 length is 13 residues. CDR3 protein: CASSVTTGGEQYF. The CDR3, as DNA: TGTGCCAGCAGTGTAACGACAGGGGGCGAGCAGTACTTC.

This chain connects TRBV19 to TRBJ1-5; maybe TRBD1 (6 bases). With 7 bases removed from V and 3 bases from J, the gap between germline ends came to 22 bases. The CDR3 is 17 residues long. The germline V gene has CDR1 LNHDA and CDR2 SQIVND (reference sequence). The CDR3, as DNA: TGTGCCAGTAACCTCATAACTGGGGGCAGATTCAATCAGCCCCAGCATTTT. Translation: CASNLITGGRFNQPQHF.